This record concerns one T cell receptor (beta chain) sequence. Antigen specificity is unknown. In the naive CD8 group, cells lacked CD45RO and were positively selected for CCR7, so terminally differentiated effector memory CD45RA+ cells were left out. This sample is drawn from a study of shared clonotypes between healthy human individuals. Study-wide background: The donor pool was made up of a couple of women and a few men aged 18 to 49. Study-level points and caveats: Clonotypes shared by all four donors outscored non-shared clonotypes in generation probability.

Germline V gene sequence: CDR1 SNHLY, CDR2 FYNNEI. The CDR3 consists of 13 residues. J was trimmed by 2 bases and V by 6 bases; bases with no gene match: 4. Genomic DNA (from each subset) was split evenly across several immunoSEQ plates. Around 220 ng DNA, 30,000 or so T cell genomes, went into each sorted-subset replicate PCR. Some clones are missing from TCRdb's copy, which holds only in-frame ones; the method was immunoSEQ multiplex PCR. The sample contains about 590,000 clones, 95% to 96% of which appear only once. The specimen sequenced was naive CD8+ T cells sorted from blood. The chain couples TRBV2 to TRBJ2-7, with TRBD1 matching 7 bases. This TCR was sampled from a woman younger than 45 in good health. The CDR3 here is CASRRDRTYEQYF. CDR3 nucleotides: TGTGCCAGCAGGAGGGACAGAACCTACGAGCAGTACTTC.